The 26 T cell receptor beta chains in this list originate from one sample, sequenced in a study of early T cells in non-severe SARS-CoV-2 infection. Via MiXCR, TCRdb re-called the 5' RACE reads, giving one row per CDR3 protein. The data show around 46,000 distinct CDR3 sequences, with around 6% seen just once and about 5% held by the top ten. The sequenced sample was whole blood. All receptors derive from an adult who was a healthcare worker with PCR-confirmed SARS-CoV-2 infection or an uninfected control (not recorded which).

This clonotype came up many times. The V gene is TRBV28, the J gene TRBJ2-2; D ambiguous. CDR1 and CDR2 from the germline V gene are MDHEN and SYDVKM. V lost 5 bases and J 5 bases, leaving 18 bases between the germline ends. The length of the CDR3 is 16 residues. CDR3 protein: CASSTSLRLQTGELFF. The CDR3 DNA reads as TGTGCCAGCAGTACCAGCCTCAGACTTCAGACCGGGGAGCTGTTTTTT.

This clonotype was detected a few times. The V gene is TRBV6-5, the J gene TRBJ2-5; D gene ambiguous. Germline V lookup: CDR1 MNHEY, CDR2 SVGAGI. The CDR3 has 12 amino acids. The V gene lost 5 bases and the J gene lost 5 bases, with 9 bases spanning the gap. As DNA, the CDR3 is TGTGCCAGCAGTAGCCTCCTGGAGACCCAGTACTTC. This codes for CASSSLLETQYF.

This clonotype was recorded many times. The rearrangement uses TRBV6-5 and TRBJ2-3, with a weak D call TRBD2 (6 bases). CDR3 length equals 14 residues. Germline loops: CDR1 MNHEY, CDR2 SVGAGI. Trimming pared 6 bases from V and 0 bases from J, leaving 10 bases between. CDR3 bases: TGTGCCAGCAGGCGGAGGGAGAGCACAGATACGCAGTATTTT. Its protein product is CASRRRESTDTQYF.

This chain links TRBV7-2 with TRBJ2-5; 7 positions match TRBD2. Germline trimming cut 5 bases from V and 8 bases from J; bases unmatched to any gene: 11. The germline V gene encodes CDR1 SGHTA and CDR2 FQGNSA. The CDR3 runs 14 residues. CDR3 bases: TGTGCCAGCAGCGCCCCCGCTACTAGCGCCACCCAGTACTTC. It translates to CASSAPATSATQYF. Full variable domain (outside the CDR3, taken from reference TRBV7-2 and TRBJ2-5): GAGVSQSPSNKVTEKGKDVELRCDPISGHTALYWYRQSLGQGLEFLIYFQGNSAPDKSGLPSDRFSAERTGGSVSTLTIQRTQQEDSAVYLCASSAPATSATQYFGPGTRLLVL.

There are many counts of this clonotype. The chain recombines TRBV2 with TRBJ2-2; D is undetermined. CDR3 length: 12 amino acids. Trimming left V 1 base short and J 7 bases short, with 4 bases between. Looked up from germline, CDR1 is SNHLY and CDR2 is FYNNEI. CDR3 sequence reads: CASSEGHGELFF. The CDR3 nucleotides read TGTGCCAGCAGTGAAGGTCACGGGGAGCTGTTTTTT. Full variable domain (remainder filled in from reference TRBV2 and TRBJ2-2): EPEVTQTPSHQVTQMGQEVILRCVPISNHLYFYWYRQILGQKVEFLVSFYNNEISEKSEIFDDQFSVERPDGSNFTLKIRSTKLEDSAMYFCASSEGHGELFFGEGSRLTVL.

This clonotype showed up just a few times. The V gene is TRBV6-5, the J gene TRBJ1-4; 7 bases are shared with TRBD1. Germline-derived CDR1 and CDR2 are MNHEY and SVGAGI. This CDR3 is built from 14 residues. V lost 2 bases, J lost 11 bases, and 8 bases stayed unmatched. The CDR3: CASSYGIRDSKLFF. The CDR3 DNA sequence: TGTGCCAGCAGTTACGGGATCCGGGACAGTAAACTGTTTTTT.

To note about this clonotype: Relative to the germline gene, one junction end is altered; a read error may explain this. The chain carries TRBV7-9 and TRBJ1-1; D possibly corresponds to TRBD1 (6 bases). The germline V gene has CDR1 SEHNR and CDR2 FQNEAQ (reference sequence). This CDR3 comprises 14 residues. The CDR3 spells CASSLVAGVTEVFF. DNA of the CDR3: TGTGCCAGCAGCTTAGTGGCAGGGGTCACTGAAGTTTTCTTT.

The chain couples TRBV7-9 to TRBJ2-6, with 10 bases fitting TRBD1. This CDR3 spans 17 amino acids. The germline gives CDR1 SEHNR, CDR2 FQNEAQ (reference sequence). The V segment lost 8 bases and the J segment 2 bases; nucleotides outside the gene matches: 9. The CDR3 region has the DNA TGTGCCAGCTTCCGGGACAGGGGAACGGCTGGGGCCAACGTCCTGACTTTC. Amino acids: CASFRDRGTAGANVLTF.

This clonotype was seen repeatedly, ten times or more. The chain uses TRBV6-1 and TRBJ1-5; D not resolved. The CDR3 is made up of 11 amino acids. The V and J ends lost 5 bases and 5 bases respectively, with 4 bases between them. Germline CDR1 and CDR2: MNHNS and SASEGT. Here the CDR3 reads CASSSDQPQHF. CDR3 nucleotide sequence: TGTGCCAGCAGTTCCGATCAGCCCCAGCATTTT.

Details on this clonotype: Possible read error: a much larger clone is one base away. The V call is TRBV27, the J call TRBJ1-1; 7 bases agree with TRBD1. CDR3 length: 15 amino acids. Germline values: CDR1 MNHEY, CDR2 SMNVEV (reference sequence). CDR3 in DNA: TGTACCAGCAGTCCCCGACAGGGTCGCGGCACTGAAGCTTTCTTT. Translated, it gives CTSSPRQGRGTEAFF.

This clonotype was seen ten or more times. V and J are TRBV12-3 or TRBV12-4 and TRBJ2-7; D remains unclear. This CDR3 is built from 12 residues. V was shortened by 6 bases and J by 5 bases, with 11 bases between the two germline ends. CDR3 sequence reads: CASSFAGDEQYF. Written as DNA, the CDR3 is TGTGCCAGCAGCTTTGCAGGTGACGAGCAGTACTTC.

This clonotype was detected many times. The J gene is TRBJ2-7, the V gene TRBV29-1; no clear D gene. V was pared by 8 bases and J by 3 bases, with 14 bases between. Germline V lookup: CDR1 SQVTM, CDR2 ANQGSEA. The CDR3 consists of 12 residues. The CDR3 DNA is TGCAGCCCGGTGGGCAGTGTCTACGAGCAGTACTTC. Encoded protein: CSPVGSVYEQYF.

This clonotype was seen repeatedly, ten times or more. The chain joins TRBV29-1 to TRBJ2-1, with D perhaps TRBD1 (6 bases). CDR1 and CDR2 from the germline V gene are SQVTM and ANQGSEA. Trimming shortened V by 7 bases and J by 1 base, and 11 bases separated the two germline ends. The CDR3 contains 13 residues. The CDR3 nucleotides are TGCAGCGGGTGCAGGGGTTCCTACAATGAGCAGTTCTTC. As protein: CSGCRGSYNEQFF.

This clonotype was detected ten times or more. The rearrangement links TRBV4-2 to TRBJ1-4; no clear D. Trimming took off 0 bases at V and 7 bases at J, with 6 bases between the two ends. Germline values: CDR1 LGHNA, CDR2 YNFKEQ. The CDR3 is 13 amino acids. The CDR3 loop reads CASSQDYAEKLFF. The CDR3 DNA reads TGTGCCAGCAGCCAAGATTATGCTGAAAAACTGTTTTTT.

This clonotype has ten or more counts. CDR3 region: CASRFGGTQYF. CDR3 DNA sequence: TGTGCCAGCAGGTTCGGTGGGACGCAGTATTTT. V is TRBV7-2 and J is TRBJ2-3; D is undetermined. Trimming left V 6 bases short and J 9 bases short, with 10 bases between. CDR1 SGHTA and CDR2 FQGNSA come from the germline V gene. CDR3 length: 11 amino acids.

This clonotype showed up just a few times. The genes are TRBV14 and TRBJ2-1; D is ambiguous. Germline V CDR1 and CDR2: SGHDN, FVKESK. Trimming took 3 bases from V and 6 from J, leaving 15 bases between them. CDR3 length equals 15 residues. CDR3 residues: CASSHSTVSSNEQFF. As DNA, the CDR3 is TGTGCCAGCAGCCACTCTACGGTATCGAGCAATGAGCAGTTCTTC.

Many counts were recorded for this clonotype. The chain is built from TRBV2 and TRBJ2-4; a weak D match, TRBD1 (5 bases). Trimming removed 1 base at V and 9 bases at J, with 10 bases between. Germline CDR1 and CDR2: SNHLY and FYNNEI. This CDR3 has 13 residues. This CDR3 reads CASSEEQGSIQYF. The CDR3 coding sequence is TGTGCCAGCAGTGAAGAGCAGGGTAGCATTCAGTACTTC.

This clonotype was picked up many times. J is TRBJ1-3 and V is TRBV12-3 or TRBV12-4; D is undetermined. The length of the CDR3 is 13 residues. V was pared by 6 bases and J by 7 bases, with 13 bases between. The CDR3 loop is CASRSGLSNTIYF. In DNA form, the CDR3 reads TGTGCCAGCAGGTCAGGCTTGTCGAACACCATATATTTT.

This clonotype was seen repeatedly, ten times or more. The chain combines TRBV7-8 with TRBJ2-7; D is unclear. V was trimmed by 4 bases and J by 3 bases, leaving 4 bases between them. Germline V gene lookup returns CDR1 SGHVS and CDR2 FQNEAQ. The CDR3 length is 11 residues. The CDR3, as DNA: TGTGCCAGCAGCTCCCTCTACGAGCAGTACTTC. Protein: CASSSLYEQYF.

The chain uses TRBV20-1 and TRBJ2-7, with 7 positions matching TRBD2. Germline V gene lookup returns CDR1 DFQATT and CDR2 SNEGSKA (reference sequence). The CDR3 runs 15 residues. J gave up 6 bases and V 5 bases, and 16 bases lay outside the gene matches. CDR3: CSASRLANKPGEQYF. CDR3 DNA sequence: TGCAGTGCTTCTAGACTAGCCAACAAACCCGGCGAGCAGTACTTC.

The V call is TRBV19, the J call TRBJ1-5; 7 bases are shared with TRBD1. Unmatched junction bases numbered 7, after V lost 5 bases and J lost 3 bases. This CDR3 spans 15 amino acids. Germline V gives CDR1 LNHDA, CDR2 SQIVND (reference sequence). DNA for the CDR3: TGTGCCAGTAGTCCCCCGGGACAGCTCAATCAGCCCCAGCATTTT. This codes for CASSPPGQLNQPQHF.

This clonotype has at least ten counts. V gene TRBV5-1 combines with J gene TRBJ2-7; the match to TRBD1 covers 7 bases. Germline V gene sequence: CDR1 SGHRS, CDR2 YFSETQ. This CDR3 has 13 amino acids. The V gene end was trimmed by 4 bases and the J gene end by 4 bases; junction bases not matched to a gene: 5. CDR3 DNA sequence: TGCGCCAGCAGCGCCACGACAGGGTACGAGCAGTACTTC. Protein product: CASSATTGYEQYF.

This clonotype was detected ten times or more. The chain couples TRBV13 to TRBJ1-2, with 7 bases fitting TRBD1. J was trimmed by 0 bases and V by 5 bases; bases with no gene match: 6. This CDR3 contains 15 residues. The V gene's germline CDR1 is PRHDT and CDR2 FYEKMQ (reference sequence). CDR3 DNA sequence: TGTGCCAGCAGCATAGAGACAGGGTCTAACTATGGCTACACCTTC. This codes for CASSIETGSNYGYTF.

The V call is TRBV11-2, the J call TRBJ2-2, with 7 bases aligning to TRBD2. The CDR3 is 16 amino acids. The trim removed 5 bases at V and 2 bases at J, leaving 8 bases unmatched. Germline CDR1 is SGHAT and CDR2 is FQNNGV. The DNA of the CDR3 is TGTGCCAGCAGCCCAAGTTGGGACTACAACACCGGGGAGCTGTTTTTT. It codes for CASSPSWDYNTGELFF.

This chain uses TRBV9 with TRBJ1-3; the D gene is possibly TRBD1 (6 bases). The length of the CDR3 is 15 residues. Germline V CDR1 and CDR2: SGDLS, YYNGEE. V shed 4 bases and J shed 0 bases, with 11 bases lying between them. This CDR3 reads CASSILDSSGNTIYF. DNA for the CDR3: TGTGCCAGCAGCATTCTGGACAGCTCTGGAAACACCATATATTTT.

This clonotype was observed at least ten times. V is TRBV7-2 and J is TRBJ2-3; possible D gene TRBD1, 5 bases. In germline, CDR1 is SGHTA, CDR2 FQGNSA. The CDR3 is made up of 14 amino acids. The V end lost 3 bases, the J end lost 3 bases, and 10 bases lay between the germline ends. CDR3 nucleotides: TGTGCCAGCAGCTTTGGAGCAGGGACAGATACGCAGTATTTT. Protein product: CASSFGAGTDTQYF.